The 22 T cell receptor beta chains listed next were all sequenced from one sample in a study of tumor-infiltrating lymphocytes in localized non-small cell lung cancer. Repertoires were generated with immunoSEQ multiplex PCR, while TCRdb's copy carries only in-frame clones and drops some. Counted here are 1,200 to 1,500 clones, 85% occurring once; the ten biggest clones make up 5.5% to 8.5%. The specimen was lung tumor tissue. These receptors came from a human donor with non-small cell lung cancer.

This rearrangement joins TRBV19 to TRBJ1-1; D possibly corresponds to TRBD1 (6 bases). V was cut by 6 bases and J by 5 bases, with 25 bases left in between. The CDR3 runs 17 residues. Per the germline V gene, CDR1 is LNHDA and CDR2 is SQIVND (reference sequence). The CDR3: CASSMMGRGPGTTEAFF. The CDR3 bases are TGTGCCAGTAGCATGATGGGTCGGGGGCCGGGAACGACTGAAGCTTTCTTT.

This clone came up once. The chain employs TRBV30 and TRBJ1-2, with 9 bases fitting TRBD1. The J segment lost 7 bases and the V segment lost 8 bases, leaving 5 bases of the junction unmatched. The CDR3 runs 11 residues. Germline CDR1 is GTSNPN and CDR2 is SVGIG (reference sequence). CDR3 sequence: CAEDRGTGYTF. The CDR3 DNA reads TGTGCCGAGGACAGGGGAACTGGCTACACCTTC.

This chain uses TRBV5-1 with TRBJ1-1, with D uncertain. In germline, CDR1 is SGHRS, CDR2 YFSETQ. V dropped 3 bases and J dropped 2 bases, with 5 bases sitting between them. CDR3 length: 12 amino acids. The CDR3 sequence is CASSWGNTEAFF. Here the CDR3 DNA reads TGCGCCAGCAGCTGGGGAAACACTGAAGCTTTCTTT.

J is TRBJ2-5 and V is TRBV27; TRBD1 matches 7 bases. V shed 4 bases, J shed 2 bases, and the junction held 4 bases outside the gene matches. The CDR3 sequence is 14 residues long. Germline V lookup: CDR1 MNHEY, CDR2 SMNVEV (reference sequence). In DNA, the CDR3 is TGTGCCAGCAGTTCCTTGGGACAGCAAGAGACCCAGTACTTC. Translated: CASSSLGQQETQYF.

V and J are TRBV29-1 and TRBJ2-6; D unclear. The CDR3 has 17 amino acids. In germline, CDR1 is SQVTM, CDR2 ANQGSEA. With 5 bases removed from V and 5 bases from J, the gap between germline ends came to 22 bases. CDR3 region: CSVYGRSIQSRANVLTF. In DNA form, the CDR3 reads TGCAGCGTTTATGGGCGTAGCATACAAAGTCGGGCCAACGTCCTGACTTTC.

V and J are TRBV29-1 and TRBJ1-4; D perhaps matches TRBD1 (5 bases). The germline V gene encodes CDR1 SQVTM and CDR2 ANQGSEA. The V gene lost 7 bases and the J gene lost 14 bases, with 17 bases spanning the gap. The CDR3 consists of 11 residues. CDR3 coding DNA: TGCAGCGGACAGCTGACTGGGGCTCTGTTTTTT. The encoded protein is CSGQLTGALFF.

This chain connects TRBV5-4 to TRBJ2-1; 10 nucleotides agree with TRBD2. The trim removed 0 bases at V and 9 bases at J, leaving 6 bases unmatched. Germline V gene lookup returns CDR1 SGHNT and CDR2 YYREEE (reference sequence). This CDR3 contains 15 residues. The CDR3 is CASSLGSGRAGEQFF. DNA of the CDR3: TGTGCCAGCAGCTTGGGAAGCGGGAGGGCTGGTGAGCAGTTCTTC.

This clone was found a few times. The chain has TRBV4-3 and TRBJ1-1, with unresolved D. The CDR3 contains 13 residues. CDR1 is LGHNA and CDR2 is YSLEER in the germline V gene. V lost 4 bases, J lost 5 bases, and 11 bases lay in between. The CDR3 bases are TGCGCCAGCAGCCTCTCGGAAGGTACTGAAGCTTTCTTT. This translates into CASSLSEGTEAFF.

This chain links TRBV9 with TRBJ2-1; D gene unclear. Trimming cost V 0 bases and J 4 bases, with 2 bases left between them. The CDR3 is 12 residues long. Germline CDR1 SGDLS, CDR2 YYNGEE. The CDR3 sequence: CASSVGYNEQFF. DNA for the CDR3: TGTGCCAGCAGCGTAGGGTACAATGAGCAGTTCTTC. Full variable domain (outside the CDR3, taken from reference TRBV9 and TRBJ2-1): DSGVTQTPKHLITATGQRVTLRCSPRSGDLSVYWYQQSLDQGLQFLIQYYNGEERAKGNILERFSAQQFPDLHSELNLSSLELGDSALYFCASSVGYNEQFFGPGTRLTVL.

The rearrangement joins TRBV2 to TRBJ2-7; 11 bases agree with TRBD2. With 6 bases clipped from V and 3 bases from J, the junction kept 13 bases outside the gene matches. Germline-derived CDR1 and CDR2 are SNHLY and FYNNEI. The CDR3 has 17 amino acids. In nucleotides, the CDR3 is TGTGCCAGCAGATCCAGGAGTAGCGGGGGGGCATTCTACGAGCAGTACTTC. It encodes CASRSRSSGGAFYEQYF.

The chain combines TRBV5-1 with TRBJ2-7; 8 positions agree with TRBD2. Per the germline V gene, CDR1 is SGHRS and CDR2 is YFSETQ. The V and J ends lost 0 bases and 2 bases, in that order; junction bases with no gene match: 4. The CDR3 totals 15 residues. CDR3: CASSLALAGTYEQYF. CDR3 coding DNA: TGCGCCAGCAGCTTGGCCTTAGCGGGGACCTACGAGCAGTACTTC.

This chain joins TRBV29-1 and TRBJ1-2; 9 nucleotides match TRBD1. The V gene's germline CDR1 is SQVTM and CDR2 ANQGSEA. V lost 7 bases to trimming and J lost 8 bases; unmatched junction nucleotides: 14. The CDR3 sequence is 14 residues long. CDR3 bases: TGCAGCGCGTATACCGGGACAGGGAAAGGCGGCTACACCTTC. Amino acids: CSAYTGTGKGGYTF.

The V and J genes are TRBV6-5 and TRBJ2-5, with D possibly TRBD1 on 6 matching bases. Per germline, CDR1 MNHEY and CDR2 SVGAGI. Trimming cost V 4 bases and J 0 bases, with 15 bases left between them. This CDR3 has 16 residues. The chain's CDR3 is CASSFPTGIDQETQYF. As DNA, the CDR3 is TGTGCCAGCAGTTTTCCTACAGGGATCGACCAAGAGACCCAGTACTTC.

The V call is TRBV6-6, the J call TRBJ2-4; no clear D. CDR1 MNHNY and CDR2 SVGAGI come from the germline V gene (reference sequence). With 2 bases removed from V and 8 bases from J, the gap between germline ends came to 7 bases. The CDR3 is 12 residues long. The CDR3 here is CASSYPLDIQYF. The CDR3 bases are TGTGCCAGCAGTTACCCTCTCGACATTCAGTACTTC.

The CDR3 protein is CASSPTFLHGYTF. The CDR3 DNA reads as TGTGCCAGCAGTCCGACTTTCCTACATGGCTACACCTTC. The chain has TRBV6-4 and TRBJ1-2; D is undetermined. The CDR3 is 13 residues long. Germline V gene data show CDR1 as MRHNA and CDR2 as SNTAGT. The V and J ends lost 5 bases and 6 bases respectively, with 13 bases between them.

This sequence joins TRBV9 and TRBJ1-4, with 8 nucleotides matching TRBD1. After removal of 3 bases from V and 3 bases from J, the junction contained 4 bases not matched to a gene. CDR3 length equals 15 residues. Germline V gives CDR1 SGDLS, CDR2 YYNGEE. Here the CDR3 DNA reads TGTGCCAGCAGCGCCGACAGGGGAGCTAATGAAAAACTGTTTTTT. Residues: CASSADRGANEKLFF.

The chain carries TRBV14 and TRBJ2-5, with 7 bases lining up with TRBD1. CDR3 size: 15 residues. The germline CDR1 and CDR2 sequences are SGHDN and FVKESK. V dropped 4 bases and J dropped 4; count of bases not matched to a gene: 9. This CDR3 is CASSPWTGGIETQYF. The DNA of the CDR3 is TGTGCCAGCAGCCCCTGGACAGGTGGAATAGAGACCCAGTACTTC. The full variable domain, completed using reference TRBV14 and TRBJ2-5, is EAGVTQFPSHSVIEKGQTVTLRCDPISGHDNLYWYRRVMGKEIKFLLHFVKESKQDESGMPNNRFLAERTGGTYSTLKVQPAELEDSGVYFCASSPWTGGIETQYFGPGTRLLVL.

CDR3 nucleotide sequence: TGTGCCAGCAGCTTGTCGGGGACGCGCTATGGCTACACCTTC. Its protein is CASSLSGTRYGYTF. The J gene is TRBJ1-2, the V gene TRBV5-4, with a weak D call TRBD1 (5 bases). The CDR3 has 14 residues. Germline lookup yields CDR1 SGHNT and CDR2 YYREEE (reference sequence). V lost 1 base and J lost 4, with 11 bases in between.

The CDR3 DNA follows: TGTGCCTGGAGTGCCGGAGATACGCAGTATTTT. Translating gives CAWSAGDTQYF. The rearrangement joins TRBV30 to TRBJ2-3; unclear D gene. Germline V gene lookup returns CDR1 GTSNPN and CDR2 SVGIG (reference sequence). The CDR3 has 11 amino acids. V shed 1 base and J shed 5 bases, with 4 bases lying between them.

This clone has a single count. The chain joins TRBV10-2 to TRBJ1-1; the D gene is possibly TRBD1 (6 bases). From germline, CDR1 is WSHSY and CDR2 SAAADI. CDR3 size: 14 residues. The V end was cut by 0 bases, the J end by 6 bases, with 11 bases between. The CDR3 loop is CASSESTGYAEAFF. CDR3 DNA sequence: TGCGCCAGCAGTGAGTCAACAGGGTATGCTGAAGCTTTCTTT.

The chain carries TRBV2 and TRBJ1-5; the D is unclear. V was pared by 6 bases and J by 2 bases, with 11 bases between. The germline CDR1 and CDR2 sequences are SNHLY and FYNNEI. The CDR3 extends over 14 amino acids. This chain's CDR3 is CASSPTCGNQPQHF. In nucleotides, the CDR3 is TGTGCCAGCAGCCCCACGTGCGGCAATCAGCCCCAGCATTTT.

The chain uses TRBV5-4 and TRBJ1-4; D is unresolved. This CDR3 spans 14 amino acids. The V gene's germline CDR1 is SGHNT and CDR2 YYREEE (reference sequence). The V gene lost 3 bases and the J gene lost 7 bases, with 13 bases spanning the gap. The CDR3 nucleotides are TGTGCCAGCAGCTGGGGTCGGACGGGTGAAAAACTGTTTTTT. Its translation: CASSWGRTGEKLFF.